A selection of T cell receptor beta chains follows, all from one sample in a study of PD-1 blockade in classical Hodgkin lymphoma. Method: immunoSEQ multiplex PCR; TCRdb's copy keeps in-frame clones and lacks some. This sample has more than 14,000 clones, with around 61% found just once. Sequenced material: peripheral blood mononuclear cells (PBMCs), taken at baseline. Source of these receptors: a human donor with classical Hodgkin lymphoma. CDR3s include the opening cysteine and the closing phenylalanine or tryptophan. D genes are given only for firm matches. Not every row has a clone size; where given, it reads once, few, many or a size class.

cdr3_nt cdr3_aa v_call clone_size j_call d_call
TGTGCCATCATGAGTCCGGCCGGCCAAGAGACCCAGTACTTC CAIMSPAGQETQYF TRBV10-3 . TRBJ2-5 .
TGTGCCTGGAGCGGAAAGGGTGGCTACAATGAGCAGTTCTTC CAWSGKGGYNEQFF TRBV30 . TRBJ2-1 .
TGCGCCAGCAGCCCGTCCCGGGACAGGGCTGGGGCCAACGTCCTGACTTTC CASSPSRDRAGANVLTF TRBV4-1 once TRBJ2-6 TRBD1
TGTGCCAGCAGTTTGACTAGCGTCACAGATACGCAGTATTTT CASSLTSVTDTQYF TRBV2 . TRBJ2-3 TRBD2
TGTGCCTGGAGTGTGATGACTTCAGGGGGCAGGGGTTCACCCCTCCACTTT CAWSVMTSGGRGSPLHF TRBV30 . TRBJ1-6 TRBD1
TGTGCCAGCAGTGAAGTCGGGGGTTCGGATGACGAGCAGTACTTC CASSEVGGSDDEQYF TRBV27 . TRBJ2-7 .
TGTGCCACCAGCCGTAGCGGGAGGGCCTACGAGCAGTACTTC CATSRSGRAYEQYF TRBV15 . TRBJ2-7 TRBD2
TGTGCCAGTAGTATATTCAGGACAGATTATAGCAATCAGCCCCAGCATTTT CASSIFRTDYSNQPQHF TRBV19 once TRBJ1-5 .
TGTGCCAGCAGTTTAAATTGGGCTAGCGGGAGAACAGATACGCAGTATTTT CASSLNWASGRTDTQYF TRBV27 . TRBJ2-3 TRBD2
TGTGCCAGCAGGCTAGCGGGAGTCACAGATACGCAGTATTTT CASRLAGVTDTQYF TRBV7-9 few TRBJ2-3 TRBD2
TGTGCCAGCAGAGGAGCGGGGATGGGGGGCTACACCTTC CASRGAGMGGYTF TRBV5-4 few TRBJ1-2 .
TGCGCCAGCAGCCAATACAGACAGGGGGGCGAGACCCAGTACTTC CASSQYRQGGETQYF TRBV4-1 . TRBJ2-5 TRBD1
TGTGCCAGTAGTATGGAGGCGGATCTAGCGGGAGGACACAAAAACATTCAGTACTTC CASSMEADLAGGHKNIQYF TRBV19 few TRBJ2-4 TRBD2
TGCAGCGTATGGGACGGGGTGAGGTACGAGCAGTACTTC CSVWDGVRYEQYF TRBV29-1 . TRBJ2-7 .
TGCGCCAGCACAACTTTATCTGGGACTAGCGGAAATGAGCAGTTCTTC CASTTLSGTSGNEQFF TRBV4-1 few TRBJ2-1 TRBD2
TGCGCCAGCAGCTTGGGAGCAGGGTCCGGTCCGGGAGGCTACACCTTC CASSLGAGSGPGGYTF TRBV5-1 . TRBJ1-2 .
TGCGCCAGCAGTGAGGGGACTAGCGGCTACGAGCAGTACTTC CASSEGTSGYEQYF TRBV10-1 medium-sized TRBJ2-7 TRBD2
TGTGCCTGCGGGGCAGTCTACGAGCAGTACTTC CACGAVYEQYF TRBV30 . TRBJ2-7 .
TGTGCCTGGAGTTCCCAACTAGCGGGAGTATACAATGAGCAGTTCTTC CAWSSQLAGVYNEQFF TRBV30 . TRBJ2-1 TRBD2
TGTGCCAGCAGTTACTCCCTAGCGGGAGTATGGGAGACCCAGTACTTC CASSYSLAGVWETQYF TRBV6-5 . TRBJ2-5 TRBD2
TGTGCCAGCAGCTTGGCCTGGCAGAGTCAAGAGACCCAGTACTTC CASSLAWQSQETQYF TRBV11-2 . TRBJ2-5 .
TGCGCCAGCAGCCAAGGAGCGGCCATGAACACTGAAGCTTTCTTT CASSQGAAMNTEAFF TRBV4-1 few TRBJ1-1 .
TGTGCCAGCAGCCGCAACAGGGGGCCCTACAATGAGCAGTTCTTC CASSRNRGPYNEQFF TRBV14 . TRBJ2-1 TRBD1
TGCAGCGTTATGATAAGGCAGGAACAAGAGACCCAGTACTTC CSVMIRQEQETQYF TRBV29-1 . TRBJ2-5 .
TGTGCCAGCAGTGAAGGGGCTAGCGGGAGTGGAGTAGGGACCCAGTACTTC CASSEGASGSGVGTQYF TRBV2 . TRBJ2-5 TRBD2
TGTGCCAGCAGACCCCGGGAGGCGGGCTACGAGCAGTACTTC CASRPREAGYEQYF TRBV11-2 once TRBJ2-7 TRBD2
TGTGCCAGCAGCTTAACCGGGACAGGGAATCAGCCCCAGCATTTT CASSLTGTGNQPQHF TRBV13 . TRBJ1-5 TRBD1
TGTGCCAGCAGCCAAGTAACGGCCTCCTACAATGAGCAGTTCTTC CASSQVTASYNEQFF TRBV4-2 few TRBJ2-1 .
TGTGCCAGCACAATCACCAAGACTACTCACAATGAGCAGTTCTTC CASTITKTTHNEQFF TRBV28 . TRBJ2-1 .
TGTGCCAGCAGCCCTACAGGGGCCAAAAACATTCAGTACTTC CASSPTGAKNIQYF TRBV2 once TRBJ2-4 .
TGTGCCAGCAAGCTAGCGGGAGAGGCAGATACGCAGTATTTT CASKLAGEADTQYF TRBV28 few TRBJ2-3 TRBD2
TGCGCCAGCAGCCCGCGACCCACAGGGTCCACTGAAGCTTTCTTT CASSPRPTGSTEAFF TRBV5-1 medium-sized TRBJ1-1 .
TGTGCCACCCTATCCGGGGACGAGCAGTACTTC CATLSGDEQYF TRBV6-6 . TRBJ2-7 .
TGTGCCAGCAGTTACTCATGGTCCGTTTACGAGCAGTACTTC CASSYSWSVYEQYF TRBV6-6 . TRBJ2-7 .
TGTGCCTGGACCAAGGGCCTGGGACTCCATATGAATGAGCAGTTCTTC CAWTKGLGLHMNEQFF TRBV30 . TRBJ2-1 .
TGTGCCAGCAGCTCCGATGGGGTCAGGGGGGAAAAACTGTTTTTT CASSSDGVRGEKLFF TRBV7-2 few TRBJ1-4 TRBD1
TGTGCCAGCAGTTTCGACAGGGCGGGTGAAAAACTGTTTTTT CASSFDRAGEKLFF TRBV6-5 . TRBJ1-4 TRBD1
TGTGCCAGCAGCGTAGACAGGGGTGGCTACGAGCAGTACTTC CASSVDRGGYEQYF TRBV9 . TRBJ2-7 TRBD1
TGTGCCAGCAGTGAAGCGGGGACCGTATTAGAGGATACGCAGTATTTT CASSEAGTVLEDTQYF TRBV2 . TRBJ2-3 .
TGTGCCAGCAGTAGTCGCGAAGGGGGCTGGGGGGAGACCCAGTACTTC CASSSREGGWGETQYF TRBV5-6 . TRBJ2-5 TRBD1
TGTGCCAGCAGTTCTTTTGGGACAGGGGCGACTGAAGCTTTCTTT CASSSFGTGATEAFF TRBV27 medium-sized TRBJ1-1 TRBD1
TGTGCCAGCAGTTCCGGGACTCCCACCTACGAGCAGTACTTC CASSSGTPTYEQYF TRBV27 . TRBJ2-7 .
TGTGCCAGCAGCCGGACTAGCGGGACCCCCTTCCAGTTCTTC CASSRTSGTPFQFF TRBV11-3 . TRBJ2-1 TRBD2
TGCGCCAGCGCGGATAGCGGGAGGGAAAGCACAGATACGCAGTATTTT CASADSGRESTDTQYF TRBV4-1 few TRBJ2-3 TRBD2
TGCAGCGTCCCCGGGACAGGGATAAGAGAGGCTTTCTTT CSVPGTGIREAFF TRBV29-1 . TRBJ1-1 TRBD1
TGTGCCAGCAGCTTACTAGCGGGAGAAGACGGGGAGCTGTTTTTT CASSLLAGEDGELFF TRBV7-2 . TRBJ2-2 TRBD2
TGTGCCAGCAGTACCCCGGACGCCGGTTTCAATGAAAAACTGTTTTTT CASSTPDAGFNEKLFF TRBV28 medium-sized TRBJ1-4 .
TGTGCCATCAGTGTTGGGGACTCTGGGGCCAACGTCCTGACTTTC CAISVGDSGANVLTF TRBV10-3 few TRBJ2-6 .